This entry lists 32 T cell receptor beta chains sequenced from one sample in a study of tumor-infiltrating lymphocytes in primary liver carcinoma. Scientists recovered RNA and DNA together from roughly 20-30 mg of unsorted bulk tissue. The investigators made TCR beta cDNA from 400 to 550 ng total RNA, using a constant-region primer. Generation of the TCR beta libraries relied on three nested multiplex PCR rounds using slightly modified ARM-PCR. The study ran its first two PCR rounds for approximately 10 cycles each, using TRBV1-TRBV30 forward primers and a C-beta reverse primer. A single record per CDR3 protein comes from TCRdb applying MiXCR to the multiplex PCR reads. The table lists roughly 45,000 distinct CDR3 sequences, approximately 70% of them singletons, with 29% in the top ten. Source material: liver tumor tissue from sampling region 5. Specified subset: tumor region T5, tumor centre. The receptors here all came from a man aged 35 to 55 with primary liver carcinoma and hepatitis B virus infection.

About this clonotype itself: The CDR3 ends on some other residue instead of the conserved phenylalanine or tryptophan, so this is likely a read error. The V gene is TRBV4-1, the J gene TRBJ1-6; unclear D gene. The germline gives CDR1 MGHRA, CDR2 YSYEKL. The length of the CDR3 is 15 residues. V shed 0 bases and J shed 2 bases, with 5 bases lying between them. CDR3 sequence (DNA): TGCGCCAGCAGCCAAGACCTCCCCTATAATTCACCCCTCCACATT. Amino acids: CASSQDLPYNSPLHI.

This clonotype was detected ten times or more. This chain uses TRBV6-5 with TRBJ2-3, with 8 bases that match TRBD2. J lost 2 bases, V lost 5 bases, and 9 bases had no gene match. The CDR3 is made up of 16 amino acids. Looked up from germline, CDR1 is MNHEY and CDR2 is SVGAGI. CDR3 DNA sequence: TGTGCCAGCAGTGCCTTTGGAGCGGGGGTCACAGATACGCAGTATTTT. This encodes CASSAFGAGVTDTQYF.

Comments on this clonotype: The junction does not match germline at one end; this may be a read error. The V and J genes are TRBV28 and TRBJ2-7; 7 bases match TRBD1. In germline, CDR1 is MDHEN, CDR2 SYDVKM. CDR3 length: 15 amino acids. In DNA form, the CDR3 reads TGTGCCATCAGTGCCTCGAGGGACAGAGCCTACGAGCAGTACTTC. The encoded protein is CAISASRDRAYEQYF. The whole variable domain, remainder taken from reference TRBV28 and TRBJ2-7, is DVKVTQSSRYLVKRTGEKVFLECVQDMDHENMFWYRQDPGLGLRLIYFSYDVKMKEKGDIPEGYSVSREKKERFSLILESASTNQTSMYLCAISASRDRAYEQYFGPGTRLTVT.

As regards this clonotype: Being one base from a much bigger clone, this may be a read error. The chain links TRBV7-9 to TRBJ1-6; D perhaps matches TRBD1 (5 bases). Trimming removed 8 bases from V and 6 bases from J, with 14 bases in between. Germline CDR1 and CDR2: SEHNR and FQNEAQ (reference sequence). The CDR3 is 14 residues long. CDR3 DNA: TGTGCCAGCGGCCGGAGTGGGGGTAATTCACCCCTCCACTTT. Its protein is CASGRSGGNSPLHF.

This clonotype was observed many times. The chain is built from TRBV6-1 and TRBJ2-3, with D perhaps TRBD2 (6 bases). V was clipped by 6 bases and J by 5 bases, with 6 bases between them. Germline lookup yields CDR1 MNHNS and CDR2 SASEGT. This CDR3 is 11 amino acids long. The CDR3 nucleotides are TGTGCCAGCAGGCGGGAAGATACGCAGTATTTT. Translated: CASRREDTQYF.

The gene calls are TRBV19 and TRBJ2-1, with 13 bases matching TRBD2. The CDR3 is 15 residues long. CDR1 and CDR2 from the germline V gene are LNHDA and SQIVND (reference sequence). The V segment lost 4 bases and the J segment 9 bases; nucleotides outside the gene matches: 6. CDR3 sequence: CASSTRTSGSLEQFF. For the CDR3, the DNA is TGTGCCAGTAGTACTCGGACTAGCGGGAGTCTTGAGCAGTTCTTC.

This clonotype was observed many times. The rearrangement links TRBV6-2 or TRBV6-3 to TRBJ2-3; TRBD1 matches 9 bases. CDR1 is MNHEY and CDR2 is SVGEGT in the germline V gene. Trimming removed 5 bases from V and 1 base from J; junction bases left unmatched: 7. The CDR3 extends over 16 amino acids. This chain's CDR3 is CASSDYRGRGTDTQYF. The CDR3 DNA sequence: TGTGCCAGCAGTGATTACAGGGGGCGAGGCACAGATACGCAGTATTTT.

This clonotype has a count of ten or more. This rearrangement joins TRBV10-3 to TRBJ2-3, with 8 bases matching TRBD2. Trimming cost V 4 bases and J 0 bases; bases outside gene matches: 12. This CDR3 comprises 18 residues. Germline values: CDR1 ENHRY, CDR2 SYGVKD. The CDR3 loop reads CAISARILAGLSTDTQYF. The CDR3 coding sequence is TGTGCCATCAGTGCGCGGATTTTAGCGGGACTTAGCACAGATACGCAGTATTTT.

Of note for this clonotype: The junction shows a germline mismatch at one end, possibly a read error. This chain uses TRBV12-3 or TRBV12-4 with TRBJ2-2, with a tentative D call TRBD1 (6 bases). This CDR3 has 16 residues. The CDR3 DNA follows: TGTGCCAGCACTTTATACACAGGGTCCAACACCGGGGAGCTGCTTTTT. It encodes CASTLYTGSNTGELLF.

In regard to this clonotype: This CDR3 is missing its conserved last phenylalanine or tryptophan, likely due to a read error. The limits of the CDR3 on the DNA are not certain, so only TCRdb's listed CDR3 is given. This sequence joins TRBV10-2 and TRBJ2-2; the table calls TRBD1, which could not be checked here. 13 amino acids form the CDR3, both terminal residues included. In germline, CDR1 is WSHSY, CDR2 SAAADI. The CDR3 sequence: CASLTENTGELSS.

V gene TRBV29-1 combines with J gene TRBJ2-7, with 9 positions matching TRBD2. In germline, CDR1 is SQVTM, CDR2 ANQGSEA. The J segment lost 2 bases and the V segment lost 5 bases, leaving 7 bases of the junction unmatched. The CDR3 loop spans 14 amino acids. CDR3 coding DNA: TGCAGCGTTAGAAAAGCGGGAGGACCCTACGAGCAGTACTTC. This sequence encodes CSVRKAGGPYEQYF.

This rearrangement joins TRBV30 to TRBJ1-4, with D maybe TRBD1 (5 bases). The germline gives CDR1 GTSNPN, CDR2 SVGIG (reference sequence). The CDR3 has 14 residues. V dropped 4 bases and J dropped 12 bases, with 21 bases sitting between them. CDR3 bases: TGTGCCTGGAAAATAACGTCACCCGGGACCCAACTGTTTTTT. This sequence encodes CAWKITSPGTQLFF.

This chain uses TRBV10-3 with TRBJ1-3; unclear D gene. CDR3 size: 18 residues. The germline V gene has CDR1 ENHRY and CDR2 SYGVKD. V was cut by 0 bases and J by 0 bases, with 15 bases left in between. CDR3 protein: CAISESAEDLTSGNTIYF. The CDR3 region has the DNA TGTGCCATCAGTGAGTCGGCAGAGGACCTAACCTCTGGAAACACCATATATTTT.

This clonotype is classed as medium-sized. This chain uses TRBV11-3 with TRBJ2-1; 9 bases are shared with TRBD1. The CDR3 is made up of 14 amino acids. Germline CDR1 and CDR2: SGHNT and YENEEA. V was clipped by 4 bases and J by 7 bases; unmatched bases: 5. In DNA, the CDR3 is TGTGCCAGCAGCTCGACAGGGGGGCGGAATGAGCAGTTCTTC. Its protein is CASSSTGGRNEQFF.

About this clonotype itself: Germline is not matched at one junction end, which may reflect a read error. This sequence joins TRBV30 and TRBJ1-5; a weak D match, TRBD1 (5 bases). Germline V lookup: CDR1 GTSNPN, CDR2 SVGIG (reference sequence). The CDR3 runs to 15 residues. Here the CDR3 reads CASSVMGRFNQPQHF. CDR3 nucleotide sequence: TGTGCCTCGAGTGTAATGGGACGGTTCAATCAGCCCCAGCATTTT.

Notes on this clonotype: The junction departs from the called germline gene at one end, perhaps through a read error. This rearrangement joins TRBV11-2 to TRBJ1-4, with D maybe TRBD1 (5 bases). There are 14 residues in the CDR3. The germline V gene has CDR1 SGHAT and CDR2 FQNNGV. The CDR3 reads CASNLEVGDEKLFF. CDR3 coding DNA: TGTGCCAGCAACCTAGAGGTTGGGGACGAAAAACTGTTTTTC.

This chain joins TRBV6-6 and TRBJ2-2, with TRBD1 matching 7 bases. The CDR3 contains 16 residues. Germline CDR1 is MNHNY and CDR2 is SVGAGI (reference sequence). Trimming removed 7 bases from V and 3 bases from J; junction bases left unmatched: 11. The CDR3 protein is CASTTRGQRDTGELFF. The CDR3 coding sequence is TGTGCCAGCACCACGAGGGGACAGAGGGACACCGGGGAGCTGTTTTTT.

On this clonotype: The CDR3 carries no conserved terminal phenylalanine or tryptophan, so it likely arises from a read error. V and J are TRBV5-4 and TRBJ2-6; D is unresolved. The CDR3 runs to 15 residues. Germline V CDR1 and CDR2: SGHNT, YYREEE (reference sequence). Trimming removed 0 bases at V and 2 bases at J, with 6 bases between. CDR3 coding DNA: TGTGCCAGCAGCTTGGTTAACCCTGGGGCCAACGTCCTGACTTCC. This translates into CASSLVNPGANVLTS.

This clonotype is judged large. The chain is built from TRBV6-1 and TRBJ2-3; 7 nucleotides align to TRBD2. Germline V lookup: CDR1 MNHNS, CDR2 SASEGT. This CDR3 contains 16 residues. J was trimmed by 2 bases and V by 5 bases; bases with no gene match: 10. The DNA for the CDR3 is TGTGCCAGCAGTCAATTAGCGGGTTTAACCACAGATACGCAGTATTTT. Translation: CASSQLAGLTTDTQYF.

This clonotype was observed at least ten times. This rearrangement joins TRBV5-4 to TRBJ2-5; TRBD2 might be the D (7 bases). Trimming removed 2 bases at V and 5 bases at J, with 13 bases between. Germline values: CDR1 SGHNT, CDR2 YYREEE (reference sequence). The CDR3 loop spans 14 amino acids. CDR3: CASSFRGGEETQYF. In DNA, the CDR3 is TGTGCCAGCAGCTTTAGGGGGGGCGAGGAGACCCAGTACTTC.

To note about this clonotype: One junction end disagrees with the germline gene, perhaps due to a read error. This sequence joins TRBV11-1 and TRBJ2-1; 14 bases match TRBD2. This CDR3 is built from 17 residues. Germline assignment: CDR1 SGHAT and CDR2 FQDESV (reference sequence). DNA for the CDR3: TGTGCCAGCATCATGGGACTAGCGGGAGAAATTGACAATGATCAGCTCTTC. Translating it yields CASIMGLAGEIDNDQLF. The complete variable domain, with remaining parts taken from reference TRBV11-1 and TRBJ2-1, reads EAEVAQSPRYKITEKSQAVAFWCDPISGHATLYWYRQILGQGPELLVQFQDESVVDDSQLPKDRFSAERLKGVDSTLKIQPAELGDSAMYLCASIMGLAGEIDNDQLFGPGTRLTVL.

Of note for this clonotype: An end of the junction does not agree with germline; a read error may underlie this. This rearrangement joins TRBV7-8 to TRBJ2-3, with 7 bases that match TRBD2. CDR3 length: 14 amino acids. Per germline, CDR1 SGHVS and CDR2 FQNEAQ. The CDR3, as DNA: TGTGCCAGTAGCTTAGGACTAGGCACAGATATGCAGTATTTT. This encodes CASSLGLGTDMQYF.

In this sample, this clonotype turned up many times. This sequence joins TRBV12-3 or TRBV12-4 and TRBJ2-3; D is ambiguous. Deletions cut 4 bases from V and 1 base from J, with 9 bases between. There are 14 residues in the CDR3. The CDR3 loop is CASSYAMGTDTQYF. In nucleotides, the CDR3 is TGTGCCAGCAGTTACGCCATGGGCACAGATACGCAGTATTTT.

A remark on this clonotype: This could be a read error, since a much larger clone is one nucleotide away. The CDR3 sequence: CASSLVGAGFSYEQYF. The CDR3 DNA reads TGTGCCAGCAGCTTAGTGGGGGCAGGTTTCTCCTACGAGCAGTACTTC. The chain combines TRBV11-1 with TRBJ2-7, with D tentatively TRBD1 (6 bases). Trimming cost V 1 base and J 0 bases, with 13 bases left between them. The CDR3 contains 16 residues. Per the germline V gene, CDR1 is SGHAT and CDR2 is FQDESV (reference sequence).

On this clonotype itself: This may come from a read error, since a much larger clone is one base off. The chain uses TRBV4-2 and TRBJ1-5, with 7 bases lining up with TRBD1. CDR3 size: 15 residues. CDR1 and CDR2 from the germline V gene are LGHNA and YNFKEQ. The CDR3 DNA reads TGTACCAGCAGCCAAGATGGACAGGTCAATCAGCCCCAGCATTTT. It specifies CTSSQDGQVNQPQHF.

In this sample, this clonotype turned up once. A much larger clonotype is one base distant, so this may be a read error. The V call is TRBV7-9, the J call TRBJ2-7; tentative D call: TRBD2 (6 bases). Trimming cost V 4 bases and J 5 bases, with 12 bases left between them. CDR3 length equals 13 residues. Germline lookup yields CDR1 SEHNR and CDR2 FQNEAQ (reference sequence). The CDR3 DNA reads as TGTGCCAGCAGCTCGGACGGGAGACACGAGCAGTACTTC. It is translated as CASSSDGRHEQYF.

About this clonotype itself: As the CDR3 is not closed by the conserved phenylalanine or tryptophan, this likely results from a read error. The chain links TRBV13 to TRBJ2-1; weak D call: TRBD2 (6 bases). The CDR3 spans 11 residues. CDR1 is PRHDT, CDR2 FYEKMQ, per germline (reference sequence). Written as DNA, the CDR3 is TGTGCCAGCGGCTTAAGGGACTTGCAGTTCCTC. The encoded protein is CASGLRDLQFL.

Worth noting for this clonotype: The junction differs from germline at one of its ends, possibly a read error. CDR3 in amino acids: CAIGDSGVNVPTF. The CDR3 DNA reads TGTGCCATCGGGGACTCTGGGGTCAACGTCCCGACTTTC. The chain carries TRBV10-3 and TRBJ2-6; the D gene is possibly TRBD2 (6 bases). In germline, CDR1 is ENHRY, CDR2 SYGVKD. The CDR3 consists of 13 residues.

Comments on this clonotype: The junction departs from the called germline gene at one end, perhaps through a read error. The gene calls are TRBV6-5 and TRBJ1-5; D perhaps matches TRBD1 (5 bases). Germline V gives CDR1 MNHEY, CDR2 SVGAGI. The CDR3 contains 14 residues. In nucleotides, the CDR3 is TGTGTCAGCAGTTACAGGTCTGGCAATCAGCCCGAGCATTTT. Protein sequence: CVSSYRSGNQPEHF.

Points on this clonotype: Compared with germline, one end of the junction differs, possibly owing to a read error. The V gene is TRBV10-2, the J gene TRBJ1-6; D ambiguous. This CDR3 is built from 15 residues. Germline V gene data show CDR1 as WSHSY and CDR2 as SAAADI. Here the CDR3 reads CASSESSSYNSHLHF. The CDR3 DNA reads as TGCGCCAGTAGTGAGTCCAGCTCCTATAATTCACACCTCCACTTT.

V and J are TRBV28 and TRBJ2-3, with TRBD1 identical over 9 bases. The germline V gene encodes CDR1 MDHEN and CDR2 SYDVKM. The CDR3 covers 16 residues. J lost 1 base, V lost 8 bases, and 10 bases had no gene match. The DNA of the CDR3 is TGTGCCAGCTGTGGGGCCGGGGACAGGGGCACAGATACGCAGTATTTT. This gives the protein CASCGAGDRGTDTQYF.

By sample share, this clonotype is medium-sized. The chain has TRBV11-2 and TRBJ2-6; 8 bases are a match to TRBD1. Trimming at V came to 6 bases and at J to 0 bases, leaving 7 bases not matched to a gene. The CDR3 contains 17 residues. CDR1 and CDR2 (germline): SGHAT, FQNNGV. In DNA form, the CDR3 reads TGTGCCAGCAGTCCCGGACAGGGCAGCTCTGGGGCCAACGTCCTGACTTTC. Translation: CASSPGQGSSGANVLTF.